These T cell receptor beta chains were read from a single sample in a study of shared clonotypes between healthy human individuals. Method: immunoSEQ multiplex PCR; TCRdb's copy keeps in-frame clones and lacks some. The data hold approximately 720,000 clones, with more than 70% observed a single time. Sequencing input: memory CD4+ T cells sorted from blood. The receptor set was obtained from a woman in her twenties or thirties in good health. Both conserved end residues are part of each CDR3. Expanded clones are given a class, and other clones once, few, many or no size at all.

v_gene: TRBV18; abundance: NA; j_gene: TRBJ2-7; CDR3aa: CASSENSYEQYF
v_gene: TRBV6-5; abundance: few; j_gene: TRBJ2-5; CDR3aa: CASSYVASGKRETQYF
v_gene: TRBV7-2; abundance: once; j_gene: TRBJ1-3; CDR3aa: CASSQDTGNTIYF
v_gene: TRBV5-1; abundance: NA; j_gene: TRBJ2-1; CDR3aa: CASSPDNSYNEQFF
v_gene: TRBV28; abundance: NA; j_gene: TRBJ2-3; CDR3aa: CASIPGDTGGDTQYF
v_gene: TRBV11-2; abundance: NA; j_gene: TRBJ1-2; CDR3aa: CASSLVNGFGRADYGYTF
v_gene: TRBV7-3; abundance: NA; j_gene: TRBJ2-7; CDR3aa: CASSLTMGGKYEQYF
v_gene: TRBV28; abundance: NA; j_gene: TRBJ2-5; CDR3aa: CASSWLRETQYF
v_gene: TRBV10-3; abundance: NA; j_gene: TRBJ1-1; CDR3aa: CAIRITGSMNTEAFF
v_gene: TRBV25-1; abundance: NA; j_gene: TRBJ1-2; CDR3aa: CASSETGFGYTF
v_gene: TRBV7-9; abundance: few; j_gene: TRBJ1-2; CDR3aa: CASSLGSANYGYTF
v_gene: TRBV18; abundance: NA; j_gene: TRBJ1-2; CDR3aa: CASSQTGVRGYTF
v_gene: TRBV6-4; abundance: NA; j_gene: TRBJ1-1; CDR3aa: CASTREMGMNTEAFF
v_gene: TRBV28; abundance: NA; j_gene: TRBJ2-1; CDR3aa: CASSSRHLSSYNEQFF
v_gene: TRBV9; abundance: NA; j_gene: TRBJ2-3; CDR3aa: CASSMLGDTQYF
v_gene: TRBV2; abundance: NA; j_gene: TRBJ2-2; CDR3aa: CASSELEGSTGELFF
v_gene: TRBV10-3; abundance: once; j_gene: TRBJ1-1; CDR3aa: CAISERQGSNTEAFF
v_gene: TRBV19; abundance: NA; j_gene: TRBJ2-1; CDR3aa: CASSKSRLNEQFF
v_gene: TRBV19; abundance: NA; j_gene: TRBJ1-5; CDR3aa: CASSGDRDQPQHF
v_gene: TRBV12-2; abundance: few; j_gene: TRBJ1-3; CDR3aa: CASRFLRLTVPGNTIYF
v_gene: TRBV29-1; abundance: NA; j_gene: TRBJ1-4; CDR3aa: CSVTGVAGNEKLFF
v_gene: TRBV30; abundance: NA; j_gene: TRBJ2-1; CDR3aa: CAWGNSGREQFF
v_gene: TRBV6-1; abundance: NA; j_gene: TRBJ2-7; CDR3aa: CASSSSGRYEQYF
v_gene: TRBV7-8; abundance: NA; j_gene: TRBJ1-2; CDR3aa: CASSFPRGGTLGGYTF
v_gene: TRBV6-1; abundance: NA; j_gene: TRBJ1-4; CDR3aa: CASTLLGGEKLFF
v_gene: TRBV18; abundance: NA; j_gene: TRBJ2-7; CDR3aa: CASSTSQGLAGSEQYF
v_gene: TRBV5-3; abundance: once; j_gene: TRBJ1-2; CDR3aa: CARSLFVGQGSYGYTF
v_gene: TRBV7-2; abundance: NA; j_gene: TRBJ2-1; CDR3aa: CASSLGSYNEQFF
v_gene: TRBV30; abundance: once; j_gene: TRBJ2-3; CDR3aa: CAWGLTDTQYF
v_gene: TRBV9; abundance: NA; j_gene: TRBJ1-5; CDR3aa: CASSVGGASNQPQHF
v_gene: TRBV6-5; abundance: NA; j_gene: TRBJ2-1; CDR3aa: CASSNHLRMQFF
v_gene: TRBV27; abundance: NA; j_gene: TRBJ2-3; CDR3aa: CASSIHREGTQYF
v_gene: TRBV18; abundance: NA; j_gene: TRBJ1-1; CDR3aa: CASSFSGGTVNTEAFF
v_gene: TRBV6-6; abundance: NA; j_gene: TRBJ1-5; CDR3aa: CASSRTDLSNQPQHF
v_gene: TRBV5-1; abundance: NA; j_gene: TRBJ2-7; CDR3aa: CASSSARSGSYEQYF
v_gene: TRBV11-2; abundance: NA; j_gene: TRBJ1-3; CDR3aa: CASSPTGPGNTIYF
v_gene: TRBV28; abundance: NA; j_gene: TRBJ2-1; CDR3aa: CASSSTSGSVNEQFF
v_gene: TRBV28; abundance: NA; j_gene: TRBJ2-5; CDR3aa: CASSLAGVLQETQYF
v_gene: TRBV19; abundance: NA; j_gene: TRBJ1-5; CDR3aa: CASSIASGNQPQHF
v_gene: TRBV2; abundance: NA; j_gene: TRBJ2-7; CDR3aa: CASSVVGLYEQYF
v_gene: TRBV28; abundance: few; j_gene: TRBJ2-4; CDR3aa: CATLSGAEGNIQYF
v_gene: TRBV27; abundance: NA; j_gene: TRBJ2-7; CDR3aa: CASSKPGRSYEQYF
v_gene: TRBV28; abundance: NA; j_gene: TRBJ2-5; CDR3aa: CASSFWIGETQYF
v_gene: TRBV5-1; abundance: NA; j_gene: TRBJ2-1; CDR3aa: CASSLPGTGGKNNEQFF
v_gene: TRBV4-2; abundance: NA; j_gene: TRBJ2-7; CDR3aa: CASSQETSFGLSSYEQYF
v_gene: TRBV2; abundance: NA; j_gene: TRBJ2-7; CDR3aa: CASRTSGNYEQYF
v_gene: TRBV27; abundance: NA; j_gene: TRBJ2-5; CDR3aa: CASRLDGAKETQYF
v_gene: TRBV10-3; abundance: NA; j_gene: TRBJ2-2; CDR3aa: CAISGGQLNTGELFF
v_gene: TRBV10-1; abundance: NA; j_gene: TRBJ2-3; CDR3aa: CASSLAGTDTQYF
v_gene: TRBV29-1; abundance: few; j_gene: TRBJ2-2; CDR3aa: CSVLLSGSLGELFF
v_gene: TRBV5-6; abundance: few; j_gene: TRBJ2-7; CDR3aa: CASSGRGGGYEQYF
v_gene: TRBV7-2; abundance: many; j_gene: TRBJ1-1; CDR3aa: CASSLDRTNTEAFF
v_gene: TRBV15; abundance: NA; j_gene: TRBJ2-2; CDR3aa: CATSLEGGNTGELFF
v_gene: TRBV7-3; abundance: few; j_gene: TRBJ2-6; CDR3aa: CASSGQGHYGANVLTF
v_gene: TRBV2; abundance: NA; j_gene: TRBJ1-2; CDR3aa: CASSKDSNYGYTF
v_gene: TRBV5-1; abundance: once; j_gene: TRBJ2-1; CDR3aa: CASSWGGGTGADEQFF
v_gene: TRBV2; abundance: NA; j_gene: TRBJ2-7; CDR3aa: CASSMDRGYEQYF
v_gene: TRBV5-4; abundance: NA; j_gene: TRBJ1-3; CDR3aa: CASSSKLDSGNTIYF
v_gene: TRBV2; abundance: NA; j_gene: TRBJ2-3; CDR3aa: CASSVDRGTDTQYF